These 21 T cell receptor beta chains were sequenced from one sample in a study of blood T cell repertoires in COVID-19. Clones were read by immunoSEQ multiplex PCR, and TCRdb kept only the in-frame ones, dropping some. The sample has roughly 120,000 clones, about 85% seen once. Sequenced: peripheral blood. The receptors stem from a man aged 40-55 years with acute or convalescent COVID-19.

This rearrangement joins TRBV3-1 (or the pseudogene TRBV3-2) to TRBJ2-7, with D perhaps TRBD1 (6 bases). The CDR3 runs 16 residues. Trimming pared 4 bases from V and 0 bases from J, leaving 16 bases between. The germline V gene encodes CDR1 LGHDT and CDR2 YNNKEL (reference sequence). The CDR3 is CASSRSGHTSSYEQYF. In nucleotides, the CDR3 is TGTGCCAGCAGCCGGTCGGGACACACGAGCTCCTACGAGCAGTACTTC.

The CDR3 DNA sequence: TGTGCCAGCAGCCCCCGACTTGCGGGGGCTTACAATGAGCAGTTCTTC. It codes for CASSPRLAGAYNEQFF. The V call is TRBV11-2, the J call TRBJ2-1, with TRBD2 as a possible D gene (7 bases). The CDR3 totals 16 residues. The ends were cut back, 5 bases at V and 4 bases at J, with 18 bases in the middle. CDR1 SGHAT and CDR2 FQNNGV come from the germline V gene.

The rearrangement links TRBV3-1 (or the pseudogene TRBV3-2) to TRBJ2-7, with a weak D call TRBD1 (5 bases). CDR3 length equals 13 residues. CDR1 and CDR2 (germline): LGHDT, YNNKEL (reference sequence). The ends were cut back, 6 bases at V and 6 bases at J, with 15 bases in the middle. CDR3 in amino acids: CASSADSPLEQYF. In DNA form, the CDR3 reads TGTGCCAGCAGTGCAGACAGCCCCCTCGAGCAGTACTTC.

The J gene is TRBJ2-1, the V gene TRBV12-5; possibly TRBD1 for D (6 bases). Germline V gene data show CDR1 as LGHNT and CDR2 as FRNRAP. This CDR3 spans 12 amino acids. Trimming took off 3 bases at V and 9 bases at J, with 9 bases between the two ends. The DNA of the CDR3 is TGTGCTAGTGGTTTTGGGGGCGTTGAGCAGTTCTTC. Translated: CASGFGGVEQFF.

This chain uses TRBV11-2 with TRBJ2-1, with 8 bases identical to TRBD2. This CDR3 has 15 amino acids. With 6 bases clipped from V and 7 bases from J, the junction kept 11 bases outside the gene matches. The germline V gene has CDR1 SGHAT and CDR2 FQNNGV. CDR3 sequence (DNA): TGTGCCAGCAGGAACGGGACTAGAGGACGGAATGAGCAGTTCTTC. As protein: CASRNGTRGRNEQFF.

The chain has TRBV2 and TRBJ1-2, with D possibly being TRBD1 (5 bases). The ends were cut back, 11 bases at V and 3 bases at J, with 22 bases in the middle. The V gene's germline CDR1 is SNHLY and CDR2 FYNNEI. There are 15 residues in the CDR3. CDR3: CAGDKDGQGYYGYTF. As DNA, the CDR3 is TGTGCCGGCGACAAGGATGGGCAGGGTTACTATGGCTACACCTTC. Supplemented by reference TRBV2 and TRBJ1-2, the full variable domain reads EPEVTQTPSHQVTQMGQEVILRCVPISNHLYFYWYRQILGQKVEFLVSFYNNEISEKSEIFDDQFSVERPDGSNFTLKIRSTKLEDSAMYFCAGDKDGQGYYGYTFGSGTRLTVV.

The chain has TRBV30 and TRBJ2-2; tentative D call: TRBD1 (6 bases). V lost 1 base, J lost 7 bases, and 16 bases lay in between. Germline lookup yields CDR1 GTSNPN and CDR2 SVGIG (reference sequence). The CDR3 runs to 15 residues. The CDR3 DNA reads as TGTGCCTGGAGTGCCCGACTCAGGGGTATCGGGGAGCTGTTTTTT. Amino acid sequence: CAWSARLRGIGELFF.

The chain carries TRBV12-5 and TRBJ2-4, with 8 bases identical to TRBD1. This CDR3 is built from 16 residues. V trimming: 5 bases; J trimming: 3 bases; junction bases outside the gene matches: 9. Germline loops: CDR1 LGHNT, CDR2 FRNRAP. CDR3 residues: CASGPGQGIGKNIQYF. CDR3 DNA sequence: TGTGCTAGTGGTCCTGGACAGGGAATAGGCAAAAACATTCAGTACTTC. The full variable domain, with the rest looked up from reference TRBV12-5 and TRBJ2-4, is DARVTQTPRHKVTEMGQEVTMRCQPILGHNTVFWYRQTMMQGLELLAYFRNRAPLDDSGMPKDRFSAEMPDATLATLKIQPSEPRDSAVYFCASGPGQGIGKNIQYFGAGTRLSVL.

This clone was found a few times. This sequence joins TRBV5-1 and TRBJ2-3, with D hard to call. This CDR3 contains 13 residues. Germline CDR1 reads SGHRS; CDR2 reads YFSETQ. V lost 2 bases and J lost 4, with 8 bases in between. This CDR3 is CASSFPRSDTQYF. The CDR3 coding sequence is TGCGCCAGCAGCTTCCCTAGGTCAGATACGCAGTATTTT.

The chain has TRBV28 and TRBJ1-6; TRBD1 aligns across 8 bases. V shed 5 bases and J 7 bases; nucleotides not matched to a gene: 10. This CDR3 is built from 16 residues. CDR1 is MDHEN, CDR2 SYDVKM, per germline. The CDR3 loop reads CASSRPGTGPNSPLHF. CDR3 coding DNA: TGTGCCAGCAGTCGTCCCGGGACAGGACCCAATTCACCCCTCCACTTT. Looking up the rest from reference TRBV28 and TRBJ1-6 gives the full variable domain: DVKVTQSSRYLVKRTGEKVFLECVQDMDHENMFWYRQDPGLGLRLIYFSYDVKMKEKGDIPEGYSVSREKKERFSLILESASTNQTSMYLCASSRPGTGPNSPLHFGNGTRLTVT.

This chain joins TRBV2 and TRBJ2-4; 8 bases fit TRBD1. CDR3 length: 16 amino acids. CDR1 and CDR2 (germline): SNHLY, FYNNEI. With V trimmed by 8 bases and J by 0 bases, 9 bases remained unmatched. The DNA for the CDR3 is TGTGCCAGCTCAGACAGGGGACGGCTAGCCAAAAACATTCAGTACTTC. Its protein product is CASSDRGRLAKNIQYF.

This clone turned up a few times. Other DNA sequences from this sample encode an identical CDR3 as well. The genes are TRBV20-1 and TRBJ2-7, with no clear D. The CDR3 spans 11 residues. The germline V gene has CDR1 DFQATT and CDR2 SNEGSKA (reference sequence). The ends were cut back, 6 bases at V and 7 bases at J, with 13 bases in the middle. The CDR3, as DNA: TGCAGTGCCCCTAGACCCGGGGAGCAGTACTTC. This gives the protein CSAPRPGEQYF.

The V gene is TRBV5-1, the J gene TRBJ2-7; 7 nucleotides agree with TRBD2. The CDR3 sequence is 15 residues long. V lost 3 bases and J lost 3; bases outside the gene matches: 9. The germline V gene encodes CDR1 SGHRS and CDR2 YFSETQ. The CDR3 is CASSWEGSNIYEQYF. The DNA of the CDR3 is TGCGCCAGCAGCTGGGAGGGGTCTAATATCTACGAGCAGTACTTC.

The chain links TRBV7-2 to TRBJ1-2, with unresolved D. The CDR3 is 13 amino acids. From germline, CDR1 is SGHTA and CDR2 FQGNSA. V lost 7 bases to trimming and J lost 1 base, with 10 bases between them. As DNA, the CDR3 is TGTGCCAGCACCAACTCGGTTAACTATGGCTACACCTTC. Its protein is CASTNSVNYGYTF.

This clone has more than one count but fewer than ten. The rearrangement links TRBV10-2 to TRBJ1-6; 9 positions agree with TRBD1. The V gene end was trimmed by 6 bases and the J gene end by 4 bases; junction bases not matched to a gene: 4. The CDR3 is made up of 15 amino acids. Looked up from germline, CDR1 is WSHSY and CDR2 is SAAADI. The CDR3 here is CASRTGTGYNSPLHF. Written as DNA, the CDR3 is TGCGCCAGCAGAACCGGGACAGGGTATAATTCACCCCTCCACTTT.

The chain recombines TRBV3-1 (or the pseudogene TRBV3-2) with TRBJ2-2, with D possibly TRBD2 on 5 matching bases. Deletions cut 4 bases from V and 2 bases from J, with 8 bases between. This CDR3 is 14 amino acids long. Germline-derived CDR1 and CDR2 are LGHDT and YNNKEL (reference sequence). The CDR3 region has the DNA TGTGCCAGCAGCCCCCGGGGAAACACCGGGGAGCTGTTTTTT. Its translation is CASSPRGNTGELFF.

The rearrangement joins TRBV29-1 to TRBJ2-5, with D possibly being TRBD1 (6 bases). Germline V CDR1 and CDR2: SQVTM, ANQGSEA. V dropped 0 bases and J dropped 2 bases, with 16 bases sitting between them. The CDR3 is 16 amino acids. CDR3 protein: CSVEEEQGPKQETQYF. CDR3 nucleotides: TGCAGCGTTGAAGAGGAACAGGGACCCAAGCAAGAGACCCAGTACTTC. The variable domain in full, completed from reference TRBV29-1 and TRBJ2-5, reads SAVISQKPSRDICQRGTSLTIQCQVDSQVTMMFWYRQQPGQSLTLIATANQGSEATYESGFVIDKFPISRPNLTFSTLTVSNMSPEDSSIYLCSVEEEQGPKQETQYFGPGTRLLVL.

The chain links TRBV7-9 to TRBJ2-3, with TRBD2 identical over 7 bases. The germline V gene has CDR1 SEHNR and CDR2 FQNEAQ (reference sequence). The junction had 2 bases not matched to a gene; V was cut back by 6 bases and J by 2 bases. CDR3 length: 13 amino acids. Here the CDR3 reads CASRRGDTDTQYF. CDR3 DNA: TGTGCCAGCAGACGGGGGGACACAGATACGCAGTATTTT.

V is TRBV6-4 and J is TRBJ2-3; 10 positions match TRBD1. Germline V gene sequence: CDR1 MRHNA, CDR2 SNTAGT. J was trimmed by 6 bases and V by 5 bases; bases with no gene match: 8. This CDR3 is 15 amino acids long. The CDR3: CASSKDRGTWDTQYF. CDR3 sequence (DNA): TGTGCCAGCAGTAAGGACAGGGGGACCTGGGATACGCAGTATTTT.

The gene calls are TRBV6-2 or TRBV6-3 and TRBJ2-1, with D maybe TRBD2 (6 bases). Germline CDR1 MNHEY, CDR2 SVGEGT. CDR3 length: 14 residues. V was trimmed by 2 bases and J by 6 bases, leaving 11 bases between them. The CDR3 DNA reads TGTGCCAGCAGTTACCCGGGAGTCAGCAATGAGCAGTTCTTC. It is translated as CASSYPGVSNEQFF.

This chain connects TRBV27 to TRBJ1-1, with D tentatively TRBD1 (5 bases). There are 14 residues in the CDR3. Germline CDR1 and CDR2: MNHEY and SMNVEV (reference sequence). Trimming cost V 3 bases and J 1 base, with 9 bases left between them. CDR3 DNA: TGTGCCAGCAGTTTTGCAGGGTGGAACACTGAAGCTTTCTTT. Protein product: CASSFAGWNTEAFF.